Given below is one T cell receptor (beta chain) in context. Its antigen is still unknown. The length of the CDR3 is 15 residues. CDR1 KGHSH and CDR2 LQKENI come from the germline V gene. V was pared by 8 bases and J by 5 bases, with 11 bases of the junction left unmatched. This sample was taken from a study of cytomegalovirus exposure and HLA in healthy donors. Study-wide points: Under in vitro conditions, a few CMV-associated chains were confirmed as specific for CMV antigens. For TCR beta chains, V- and J-gene trimming was later linked to a missense DCLRE1C variant.

With 60 Vbeta and 13 Jbeta primers, the PCR was carried out. The data were produced by immunoSEQ multiplex PCR, yet TCRdb's version contains in-frame clones alone and is incomplete. Counted here are 200,000 to 250,000 clones, approximately 78% occurring once; the ten biggest clones make up less than 3.5%. Sequencing was performed on PBMCs. The clonotype originates from a woman aged 40 to 55 in good health and CMV-seronegative. This chain joins TRBV18 and TRBJ2-3; 9 bases match TRBD2. The CDR3: CASAPSSGNGDTQYF. The CDR3 nucleotides are TGTGCCAGCGCCCCGTCTAGCGGGAATGGAGATACGCAGTATTTT.